A selection of T cell receptor beta chains follows, all from one sample in a study of response to subunit inactivated influenza vaccine. Each CDR3 protein is one row after TCRdb ran MiXCR on the RT-PCR reads. The data contain roughly 620,000 distinct CDR3 sequences, 10% to 12% of them seen just once; the ten biggest clones take up approximately 10%. Separately, the same data were catalogued under a study of T cells expressing NK-cell markers.

The source material was PBMCs from blood, sampled on the day of vaccination. The receptors here all came from a man aged 45-60 years who received an inactivated influenza vaccine. Each CDR3 is given with its conserved first and last residue. D genes are given only for firm matches. Where a row states a size, it is once, few, many or the class of an expanded clone; other rows omit it.

TRBV12-5	NA	TRBJ2-1	TRBD1	TGTGCTAGTGGTTTGGTAGTCGGACAGGGGATAGGGGAGCAGTTCTTC	CASGLVVGQGIGEQFF
TRBV7-3	few	TRBJ2-7	TRBD1	TGTGCCAGCAGCTTAAATTCAGGGGGCGTCTACGAGCAGTACTTC	CASSLNSGGVYEQYF
TRBV27	many	TRBJ1-3	NA	TGTGCCAGCAGAACCCTGAGTGGGGGAAACACCATATATTTT	CASRTLSGGNTIYF
TRBV20-1	NA	TRBJ2-7	TRBD2	TGCAGTGCCCCCGGCGCCTCTAGCGGGGTCTCCTACGAGCAGTACTTC	CSAPGASSGVSYEQYF
TRBV7-8	NA	TRBJ2-3	TRBD2	TGTGCCAGCAGCACCGGACTAGCGTATAGCACAGATACGCAGTATTTT	CASSTGLAYSTDTQYF
TRBV3-1	few	TRBJ1-1	NA	TGTGCCAGCAGCCAAAATCCGGGGTCCATGAACACTGAAGCTTTCTTT	CASSQNPGSMNTEAFF
TRBV12-3/TRBV12-4	NA	TRBJ1-2	NA	TGTGCCAGCAGTTTAGCCAATTCCGCGCTCCGGGGCTACACCTTC	CASSLANSALRGYTF
TRBV4-1	many	TRBJ2-4	NA	TGCGCCAGCAGCCACCCAGGGAGGAACATTCAGTACTTC	CASSHPGRNIQYF
TRBV4-3	few	TRBJ2-7	NA	TGCGCCAGCAGCCAAGATTTCTCGGATTCCTACGAGCAGTACTTC	CASSQDFSDSYEQYF
TRBV24-1	NA	TRBJ2-1	TRBD1	TGTGCCACCAGTGAAACCGGGACAGGGTCTGGCAATGAGCAGTTCTTC	CATSETGTGSGNEQFF
TRBV9	NA	TRBJ2-3	NA	TGTGCCAGCAGCGTAGCTTTGGACGGTAAAGATACGCAGTATTTT	CASSVALDGKDTQYF
TRBV7-2	NA	TRBJ2-3	TRBD2	TGTGCCAGCAGCTCCCATTCGTCTAGCGGGAAAACAGATACGCAGTATTTT	CASSSHSSSGKTDTQYF
TRBV9	few	TRBJ2-1	TRBD1	TGTGCCAGCAGCGTACTGGACAGGAGCCACAATGAGCAGTTCTTC	CASSVLDRSHNEQFF
TRBV7-9	NA	TRBJ2-7	TRBD2	TGTGCCAGCAGCCGCCAGCGGGAGGGCCAATACGAGCAGTACTTC	CASSRQREGQYEQYF
TRBV30	few	TRBJ1-1	NA	TGTGCCTGGAGTATCCCGTCAGTTAACACTGAAGCTTTCTTT	CAWSIPSVNTEAFF
TRBV7-3	NA	TRBJ2-3	NA	TGTGCCAGCAGCTTAGTCGCCGCGGCTAGCACAGATACGCAGTATTTT	CASSLVAAASTDTQYF
TRBV28	many	TRBJ1-1	TRBD1	TGTGCCAGCAGTTTATTGTCAGGGGGTGAAACTGAAGCTTTCTTT	CASSLLSGGETEAFF
TRBV7-8	few	TRBJ2-7	TRBD2	TGTGCCAGCAGCTCTAGCGGGAGGGACCTCTCCTACGAGCAGTACTTC	CASSSSGRDLSYEQYF
TRBV11-2	NA	TRBJ2-5	TRBD2	TGTGCCAGCAGAAAAACTAGCGGTCAAGAGACCCAGTACTTC	CASRKTSGQETQYF
TRBV20-1	many	TRBJ2-1	NA	TGCAGTGCTAGTAGGTCGTCTAGCTCGTTTGAGCAGTTCTTC	CSASRSSSSFEQFF
TRBV12-3/TRBV12-4	many	TRBJ2-3	NA	TGTGCCAGCAGTTCGGGACATCCTGGTGCAGATACGCAGTATTTT	CASSSGHPGADTQYF
TRBV2	NA	TRBJ2-5	TRBD1	TGTGCCAGCAGACCGAGACAGGGTTCTGAGACCCAGTACTTC	CASRPRQGSETQYF